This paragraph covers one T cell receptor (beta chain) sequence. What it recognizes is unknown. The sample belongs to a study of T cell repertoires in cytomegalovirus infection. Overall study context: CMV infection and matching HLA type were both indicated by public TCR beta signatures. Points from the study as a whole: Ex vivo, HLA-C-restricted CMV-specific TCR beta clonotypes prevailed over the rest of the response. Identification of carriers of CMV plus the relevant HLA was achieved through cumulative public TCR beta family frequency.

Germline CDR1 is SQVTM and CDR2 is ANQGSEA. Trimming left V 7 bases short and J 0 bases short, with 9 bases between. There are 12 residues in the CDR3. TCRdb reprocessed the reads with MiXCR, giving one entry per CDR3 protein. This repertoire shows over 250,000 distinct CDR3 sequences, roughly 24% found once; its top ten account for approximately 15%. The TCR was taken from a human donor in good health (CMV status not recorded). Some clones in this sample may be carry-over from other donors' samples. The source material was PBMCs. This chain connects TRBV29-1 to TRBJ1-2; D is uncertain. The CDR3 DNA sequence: TGCAGCGCTGAGGAGGCTAACTATGGCTACACCTTC. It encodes CSAEEANYGYTF.